This entry lists 4 T cell receptor beta chains sequenced from one sample in a study of OX40 agonist ivuxolimab in advanced cancers. The repertoire was sequenced with immunoSEQ multiplex PCR; TCRdb's copy has only in-frame clones and lacks some. The sample lists 50,000 to 65,000 clones; approximately 82% were seen once. This specimen was CD4+ or CD8+ T cells sorted from blood, taken in a trial of the OX40 agonist ivuxolimab. The receptors shown here come from an adult with an advanced solid tumor such as melanoma, head and neck, liver or kidney cancer.

The genes are TRBV2 and TRBJ1-5; maybe TRBD1 (6 bases). CDR3 size: 13 residues. Trimming took 7 bases from V and 6 from J, leaving 13 bases between them. Germline-derived CDR1 and CDR2 are SNHLY and FYNNEI. The CDR3 sequence: CASKGGPLQPQHF. The CDR3 nucleotides read TGTGCCAGCAAGGGGGGTCCCCTTCAGCCCCAGCATTTT.

The genes are TRBV18 and TRBJ2-1, with TRBD2 matching 11 bases. The CDR3 covers 17 residues. V was pared by 2 bases and J by 4 bases, with 7 bases of the junction left unmatched. Germline CDR1 is KGHSH and CDR2 is LQKENI. CDR3 sequence (DNA): TGTGCCAGCTCACCATTTGCACTAGCGGGGGATTACAATGAGCAGTTCTTC. Its translation is CASSPFALAGDYNEQFF.

J is TRBJ2-3 and V is TRBV11-2, with a weak D call TRBD2 (5 bases). The CDR3 covers 13 residues. Between the trimmed V and J ends, which lost 7 bases and 2 bases, there was a span of 10 bases. Germline V CDR1 and CDR2: SGHAT, FQNNGV. The CDR3 protein is CASTRGLTDTQYF. In DNA, the CDR3 is TGTGCCAGCACCCGGGGTCTCACAGATACGCAGTATTTT.

The CDR3 sequence is CASSLGQGGASGANVLTF. As DNA, the CDR3 is TGTGCCAGCAGCTTGGGACAGGGGGGCGCTTCTGGGGCCAACGTCCTGACTTTC. This chain joins TRBV5-5 and TRBJ2-6, with 9 bases fitting TRBD1. V trimming: 0 bases; J trimming: 1 base; junction bases outside the gene matches: 5. CDR3 length: 18 residues. Per the germline V gene, CDR1 is SGHKS and CDR2 is YYEKEE (reference sequence).